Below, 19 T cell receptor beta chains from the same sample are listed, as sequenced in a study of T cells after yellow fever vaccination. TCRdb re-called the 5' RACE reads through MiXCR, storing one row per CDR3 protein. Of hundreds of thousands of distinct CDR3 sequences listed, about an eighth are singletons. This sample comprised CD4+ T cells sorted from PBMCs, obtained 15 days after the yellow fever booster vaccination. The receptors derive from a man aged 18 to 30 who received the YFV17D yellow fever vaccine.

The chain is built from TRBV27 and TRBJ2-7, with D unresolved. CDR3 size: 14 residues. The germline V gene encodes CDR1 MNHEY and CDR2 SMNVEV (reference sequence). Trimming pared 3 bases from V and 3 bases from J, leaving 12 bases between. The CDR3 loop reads CASSFSGGIYEQYF. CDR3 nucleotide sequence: TGTGCCAGCAGTTTCTCGGGTGGGATCTACGAGCAGTACTTC.

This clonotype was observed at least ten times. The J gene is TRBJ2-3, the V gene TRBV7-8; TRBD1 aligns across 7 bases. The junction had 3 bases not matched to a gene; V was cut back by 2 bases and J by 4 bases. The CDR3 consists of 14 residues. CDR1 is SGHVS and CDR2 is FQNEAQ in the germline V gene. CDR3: CASSLSTGADTQYF. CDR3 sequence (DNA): TGTGCCAGCAGCTTATCAACAGGGGCAGATACGCAGTATTTT.

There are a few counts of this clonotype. The CDR3 sequence: CASSQKQGTQPQHF. CDR3 DNA sequence: TGTGCCAGCAGCCAAAAACAGGGAACGCAGCCCCAGCATTTT. The chain joins TRBV4-2 to TRBJ1-5; D is perhaps TRBD1 (6 bases). V was cut by 2 bases and J by 7 bases, with 12 bases left in between. This CDR3 region has 14 residues. Germline V gene lookup returns CDR1 LGHNA and CDR2 YNFKEQ.

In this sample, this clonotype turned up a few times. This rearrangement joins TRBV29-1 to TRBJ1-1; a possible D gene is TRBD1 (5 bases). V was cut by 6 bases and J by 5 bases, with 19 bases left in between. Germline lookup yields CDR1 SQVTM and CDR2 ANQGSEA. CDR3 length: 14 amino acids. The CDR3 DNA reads TGCAGCGTGGCACAAGGGATTAAGGGGACTGAAGCTTTCTTT. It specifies CSVAQGIKGTEAFF. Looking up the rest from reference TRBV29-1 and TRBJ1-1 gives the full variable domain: SAVISQKPSRDICQRGTSLTIQCQVDSQVTMMFWYRQQPGQSLTLIATANQGSEATYESGFVIDKFPISRPNLTFSTLTVSNMSPEDSSIYLCSVAQGIKGTEAFFGQGTRLTVV.

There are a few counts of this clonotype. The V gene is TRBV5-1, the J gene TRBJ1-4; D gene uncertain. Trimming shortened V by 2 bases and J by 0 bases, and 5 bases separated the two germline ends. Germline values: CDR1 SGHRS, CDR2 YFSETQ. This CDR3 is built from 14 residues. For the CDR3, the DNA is TGCGCCAGCAGCTTTAGCACAACTAATGAAAAACTGTTTTTT. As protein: CASSFSTTNEKLFF. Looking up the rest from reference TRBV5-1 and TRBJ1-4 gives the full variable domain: KAGVTQTPRYLIKTRGQQVTLSCSPISGHRSVSWYQQTPGQGLQFLFEYFSETQRNKGNFPGRFSGRQFSNSRSEMNVSTLELGDSALYLCASSFSTTNEKLFFGSGTQLSVL.

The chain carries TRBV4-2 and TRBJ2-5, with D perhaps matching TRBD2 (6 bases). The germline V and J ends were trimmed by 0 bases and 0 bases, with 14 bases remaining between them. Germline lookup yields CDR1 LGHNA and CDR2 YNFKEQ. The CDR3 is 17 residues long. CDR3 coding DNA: TGTGCCAGCAGCCAAGATCGGGCGGGGATGTACCAAGAGACCCAGTACTTC. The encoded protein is CASSQDRAGMYQETQYF.

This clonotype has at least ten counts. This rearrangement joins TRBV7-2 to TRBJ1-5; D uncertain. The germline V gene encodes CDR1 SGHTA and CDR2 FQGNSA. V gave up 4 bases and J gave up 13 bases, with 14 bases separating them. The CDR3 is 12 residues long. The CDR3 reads CASSSQPGPQHF. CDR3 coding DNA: TGTGCCAGCAGCTCCCAACCGGGTCCTCAGCATTTT.

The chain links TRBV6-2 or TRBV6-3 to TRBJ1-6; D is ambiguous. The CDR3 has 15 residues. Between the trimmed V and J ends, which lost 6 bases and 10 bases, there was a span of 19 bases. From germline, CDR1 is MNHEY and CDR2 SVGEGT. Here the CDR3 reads CASRPWALAGSPLHF. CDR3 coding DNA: TGTGCCAGCAGACCTTGGGCCTTGGCAGGCTCACCCCTCCACTTT.

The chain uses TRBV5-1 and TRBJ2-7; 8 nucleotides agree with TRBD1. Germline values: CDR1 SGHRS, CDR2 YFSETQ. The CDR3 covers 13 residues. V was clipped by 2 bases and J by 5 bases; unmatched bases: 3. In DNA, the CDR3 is TGCGCCAGCAGCTTCCAGGGGGCCAACGAGCAGTACTTC. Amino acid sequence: CASSFQGANEQYF.

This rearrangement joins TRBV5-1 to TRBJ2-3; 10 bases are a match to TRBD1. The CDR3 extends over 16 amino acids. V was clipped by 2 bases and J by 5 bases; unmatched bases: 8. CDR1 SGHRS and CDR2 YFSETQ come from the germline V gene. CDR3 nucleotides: TGCGCCAGCAGCTTTGACGGGACAGGGGCCGTAGATACGCAGTATTTT. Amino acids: CASSFDGTGAVDTQYF.

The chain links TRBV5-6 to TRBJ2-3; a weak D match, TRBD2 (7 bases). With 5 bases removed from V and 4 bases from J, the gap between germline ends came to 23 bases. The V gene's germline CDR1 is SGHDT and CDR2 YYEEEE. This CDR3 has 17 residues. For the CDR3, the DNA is TGTGCCAGCAGTACAGGAGGGGGGGCCTTATTCGCAGATACGCAGTATTTT. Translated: CASSTGGGALFADTQYF.

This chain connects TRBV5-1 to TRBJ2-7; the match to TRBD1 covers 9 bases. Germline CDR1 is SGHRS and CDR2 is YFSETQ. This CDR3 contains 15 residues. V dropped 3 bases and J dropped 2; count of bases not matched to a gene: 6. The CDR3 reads CASSSDRGFTYEQYF. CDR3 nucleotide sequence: TGCGCCAGCAGCTCGGACAGGGGATTTACCTACGAGCAGTACTTC.

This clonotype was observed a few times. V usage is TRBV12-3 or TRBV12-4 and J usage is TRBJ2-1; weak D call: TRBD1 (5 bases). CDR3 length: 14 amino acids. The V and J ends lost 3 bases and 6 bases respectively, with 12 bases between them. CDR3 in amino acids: CASSFRRRVNEQFF. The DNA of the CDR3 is TGTGCCAGCAGTTTTCGTCGCAGGGTCAATGAGCAGTTCTTC.

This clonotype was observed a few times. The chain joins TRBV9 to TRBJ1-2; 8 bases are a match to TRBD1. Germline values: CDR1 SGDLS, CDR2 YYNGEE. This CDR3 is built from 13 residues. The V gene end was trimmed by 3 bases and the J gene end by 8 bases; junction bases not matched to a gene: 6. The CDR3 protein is CASSGQGAGGYTF. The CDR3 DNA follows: TGTGCCAGCAGCGGTCAGGGGGCGGGAGGCTACACCTTC.

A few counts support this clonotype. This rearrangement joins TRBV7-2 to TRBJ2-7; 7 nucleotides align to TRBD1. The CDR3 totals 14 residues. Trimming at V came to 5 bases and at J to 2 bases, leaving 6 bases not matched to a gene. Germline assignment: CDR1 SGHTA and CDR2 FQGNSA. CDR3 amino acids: CASSVTGRTYEQYV. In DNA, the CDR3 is TGTGCCAGCAGCGTGACAGGGCGTACCTACGAGCAGTACGTC.

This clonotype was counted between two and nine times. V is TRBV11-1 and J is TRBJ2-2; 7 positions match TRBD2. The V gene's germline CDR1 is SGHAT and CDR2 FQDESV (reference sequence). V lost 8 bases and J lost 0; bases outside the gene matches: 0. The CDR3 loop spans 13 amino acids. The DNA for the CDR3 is TGTGCCAGCGGGGGGGCGAACACCGGGGAGCTGTTTTTT. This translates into CASGGANTGELFF.

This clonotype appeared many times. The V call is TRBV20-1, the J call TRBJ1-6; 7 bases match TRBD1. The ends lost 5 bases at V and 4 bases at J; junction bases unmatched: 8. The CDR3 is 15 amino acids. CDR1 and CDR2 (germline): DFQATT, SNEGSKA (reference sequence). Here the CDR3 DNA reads TGCAGTGCTCGACCGGGACAGACGTATAATTCACCCCTCCACTTT. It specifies CSARPGQTYNSPLHF.

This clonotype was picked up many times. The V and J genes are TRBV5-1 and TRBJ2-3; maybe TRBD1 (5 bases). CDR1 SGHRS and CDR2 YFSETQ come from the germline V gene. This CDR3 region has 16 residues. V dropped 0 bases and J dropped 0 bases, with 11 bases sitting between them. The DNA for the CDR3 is TGCGCCAGCAGCTTGGACGGACAATCCAGCACAGATACGCAGTATTTT. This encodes CASSLDGQSSTDTQYF. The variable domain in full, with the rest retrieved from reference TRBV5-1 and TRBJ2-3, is KAGVTQTPRYLIKTRGQQVTLSCSPISGHRSVSWYQQTPGQGLQFLFEYFSETQRNKGNFPGRFSGRQFSNSRSEMNVSTLELGDSALYLCASSLDGQSSTDTQYFGPGTRLTVL.

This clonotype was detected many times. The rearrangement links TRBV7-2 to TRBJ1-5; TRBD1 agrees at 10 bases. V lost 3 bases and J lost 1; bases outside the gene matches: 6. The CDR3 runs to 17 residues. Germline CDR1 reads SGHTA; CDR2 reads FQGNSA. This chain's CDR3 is CASSLGPGQGSNQPQHF. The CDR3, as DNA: TGTGCCAGCAGCTTGGGGCCGGGACAGGGGAGCAATCAGCCCCAGCATTTT.